This T cell receptor (beta chain) is drawn from a study of shared clonotypes between healthy human individuals. CDR1 is MNHEY, CDR2 SMNVEV, per germline (reference sequence). V lost 1 base and J lost 0, with 10 bases in between. CDR3 length equals 16 residues. Several immunoSEQ 96-well plates shared each subset's DNA, each plate a replicate. Some clones are missing from TCRdb's copy, which holds only in-frame ones; the method was immunoSEQ multiplex PCR. Of around 2,000,000 clones listed, about 95% are singletons. CD45RO-negative cells were positively selected for CCR7, leaving out terminally differentiated effector memory CD45RA+ cells.

The clonotype comes from a man aged 18 to 35 in good health. This rearrangement joins TRBV27 to TRBJ2-4, with D uncertain. The specimen sequenced was naive CD8+ T cells sorted from blood. CDR3 residues: CASSLLAPQAKNIQYF. The CDR3 bases are TGTGCCAGCAGTTTATTAGCCCCCCAAGCCAAAAACATTCAGTACTTC.